Here is one T cell receptor beta chain with its context. The antigen is unknown. Trimming pared 0 bases from V and 11 bases from J, leaving 12 bases between. This CDR3 contains 13 residues. Germline values: CDR1 LGHDT, CDR2 YNNKEL (reference sequence). The data stem from a study of brain metastases from non-small cell lung cancer. Overall study findings and caveats: Brain metastases shared most TCR repertoire with primaries, with sparse T cells.

Profiling relied on immunoSEQ multiplex PCR, and the TCRdb table lists in-frame clones only, not all of them. The data hold around 660 clones, with 70% to 90% observed a single time. Specimen: primary lung tumor tissue. The origin of this receptor is a donor aged 40 or older with non-small cell lung cancer. This chain uses TRBV3-1 (or the pseudogene TRBV3-2) with TRBJ2-3, with D unclear. The CDR3 region has the DNA TGTGCCAGCAGCCAAGATTCGGCTAGAAAGCAGTATTTT. Its protein is CASSQDSARKQYF.